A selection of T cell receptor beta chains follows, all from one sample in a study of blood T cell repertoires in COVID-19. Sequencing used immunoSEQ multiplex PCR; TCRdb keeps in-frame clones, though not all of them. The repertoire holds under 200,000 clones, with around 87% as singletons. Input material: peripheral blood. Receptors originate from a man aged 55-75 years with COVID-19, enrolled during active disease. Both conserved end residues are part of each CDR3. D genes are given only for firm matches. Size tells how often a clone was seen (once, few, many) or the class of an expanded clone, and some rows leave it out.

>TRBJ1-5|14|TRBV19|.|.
CASSIRGQLEPQHF
TGTGCCAGTAGTATAAGAGGACAGCTGGAGCCCCAGCATTTT
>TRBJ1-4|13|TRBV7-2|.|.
CASSRQYNEKLFF
TGTGCCAGCAGCCGACAGTATAATGAAAAACTGTTTTTT
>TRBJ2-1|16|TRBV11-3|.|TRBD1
CASSWTGTGLYNEQFF
TGTGCCAGCAGCTGGACCGGGACAGGACTCTACAATGAGCAGTTCTTC
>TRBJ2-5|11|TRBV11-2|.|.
CASSQLVYQYF
TGTGCCAGCAGCCAACTAGTCTATCAGTACTTC
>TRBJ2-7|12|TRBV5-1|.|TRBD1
CASSRDSHEQYF
TGCGCCAGCAGCCGGGACAGCCACGAGCAGTACTTC
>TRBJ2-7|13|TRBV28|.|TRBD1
CASREQGTYEQYF
TGTGCCAGCAGAGAACAGGGGACCTACGAGCAGTACTTC
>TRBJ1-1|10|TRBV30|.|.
CAWSCLEAFF
TGTGCCTGGAGTTGCCTAGAAGCTTTCTTT
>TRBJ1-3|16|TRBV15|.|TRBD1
CATSRTGASSGNTIYF
TGTGCCACCAGCAGGACAGGGGCCAGCTCTGGAAACACCATATATTTT
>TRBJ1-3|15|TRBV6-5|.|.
CASSYSREYRNTIYF
TGTGCCAGCAGTTACTCGCGGGAGTACAGAAACACCATATATTTT
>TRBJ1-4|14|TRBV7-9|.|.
CASSLIQGSEKLFF
TGTGCCAGCAGCTTAATCCAGGGGAGTGAAAAACTGTTTTTT
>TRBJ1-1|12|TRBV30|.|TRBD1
CAWDRVNTEAFF
TGTGCCTGGGACAGGGTGAACACTGAAGCTTTCTTT
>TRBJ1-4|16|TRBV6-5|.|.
CASSSTVAATNEKLFF
TGTGCCAGCAGTTCTACGGTAGCCGCAACTAATGAAAAACTGTTTTTT
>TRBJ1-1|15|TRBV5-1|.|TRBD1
CASSAIQGANTEAFF
TGCGCCAGCAGCGCAATACAGGGGGCCAACACTGAAGCTTTCTTT
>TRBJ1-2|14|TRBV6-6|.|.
CASSNTATNYGYTF
TGTGCCAGCAGTAACACAGCTACCAACTATGGCTACACCTTC
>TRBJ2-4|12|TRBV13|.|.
CASSLPKNIQYF
TGTGCCAGCAGTTTACCAAAAAACATTCAGTACTTC
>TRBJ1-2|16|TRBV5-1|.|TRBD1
CASSSRGDRLDYGYTF
TGCGCCAGCAGCTCCCGCGGGGACAGACTTGACTATGGCTACACCTTC
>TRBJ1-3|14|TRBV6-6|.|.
CASRRGSSGNTIYF
TGTGCCAGCAGAAGGGGCAGCTCTGGAAACACCATATATTTT
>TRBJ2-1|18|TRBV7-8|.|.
CASSLAGFLRGYYNEQFF
TGTGCCAGCAGCTTAGCCGGCTTCTTGCGGGGTTACTACAATGAGCAGTTCTTC
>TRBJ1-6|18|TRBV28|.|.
CASSQEKAFGQSNSPLHF
TGTGCCAGCAGTCAAGAAAAGGCCTTCGGACAGAGCAATTCACCCCTCCACTTT
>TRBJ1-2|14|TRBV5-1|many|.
CASSSLDGGYGYTF
TGCGCCAGCAGCTCCCTCGACGGGGGCTATGGCTACACCTTC
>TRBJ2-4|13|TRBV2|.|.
CATTGSGKNIQYF
TGTGCCACCACAGGGTCAGGCAAAAACATTCAGTACTTC
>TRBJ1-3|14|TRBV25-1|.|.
CASSRTSSGNTIYF
TGTGCCAGCAGTCGCACGAGCTCTGGAAACACCATATATTTT
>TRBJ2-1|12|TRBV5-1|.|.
CASSLTPGEQFF
TGCGCCAGCAGCTTGACTCCAGGGGAACAGTTCTTC
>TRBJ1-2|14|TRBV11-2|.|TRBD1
CASSLQTGVYGYTF
TGTGCCAGCAGCTTACAAACAGGGGTCTATGGCTACACCTTC
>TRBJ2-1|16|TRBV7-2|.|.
CASSLRSRGTYNEQFF
TGTGCCAGCAGCTTAAGATCTCGGGGTACCTACAATGAGCAGTTCTTC
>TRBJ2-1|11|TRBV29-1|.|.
CSVEDPPKQFF
TGCAGCGTTGAAGATCCCCCCAAGCAGTTCTTC
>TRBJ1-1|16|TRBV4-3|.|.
CASSQEWRGANTEAFF
TGCGCCAGCAGCCAAGAGTGGCGGGGGGCGAACACTGAAGCTTTCTTT
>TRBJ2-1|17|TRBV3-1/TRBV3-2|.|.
CASSQEGRGTYWYEQFF
TGTGCCAGCAGCCAAGAAGGCAGGGGTACCTACTGGTATGAGCAGTTCTTC
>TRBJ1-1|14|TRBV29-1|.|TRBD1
CSVEGDSQNTEAFF
TGCAGCGTTGAAGGGGACAGCCAGAACACTGAAGCTTTCTTT
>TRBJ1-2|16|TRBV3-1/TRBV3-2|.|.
CASSQDTGASNYGYTF
TGTGCCAGCAGCCAAGATACTGGGGCGAGTAACTATGGCTACACCTTC
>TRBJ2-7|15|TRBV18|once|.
CASSPPGSSSYEQYF
TGTGCCAGCTCACCTCCCGGGAGTAGCTCCTACGAGCAGTACTTC
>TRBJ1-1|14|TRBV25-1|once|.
CASSPGGGGTEAFF
TGTGCCAGCAGCCCCGGCGGGGGGGGCACTGAAGCTTTCTTT
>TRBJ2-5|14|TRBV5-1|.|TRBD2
CASSLTSGQETQYF
TGCGCCAGCAGCTTAACTAGCGGGCAAGAGACCCAGTACTTC
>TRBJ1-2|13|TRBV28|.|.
CASTLGREDGYTF
TGTGCCAGCACCCTGGGGAGGGAGGATGGCTACACCTTC
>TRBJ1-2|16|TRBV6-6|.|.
CASSYSGRQTQTGYTF
TGTGCCAGCAGTTACTCGGGCCGGCAGACCCAAACCGGCTACACCTTC
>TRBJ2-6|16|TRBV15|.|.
CATSRGAGAGANVLTF
TGTGCCACCAGCAGGGGGGCAGGAGCTGGGGCCAACGTCCTGACTTTC